This T cell receptor (beta chain) stems from a study of blood T cell repertoires in COVID-19. Overall study: Sites across the United States, Italy and Spain contributed samples from acute and convalescent COVID-19. PBMCs, B-cell-depleted T cells, or T cells provided the cDNA or gDNA that made up the material.

How the authors handled the data: Amplification of reference gene primers was used by the study to estimate nucleated cell counts. Method: immunoSEQ multiplex PCR; TCRdb's copy keeps in-frame clones and lacks some. Clonal size and the V and J genes are those of that table, whereas D and trimming came from the DNA. The sample includes about 270,000 clones, around 85% of them seen just once. The receptor was derived from a woman aged 25 to 39 with COVID-19, enrolled during active disease. Material for sequencing was peripheral blood.

This CDR3 is CASSQDWRGAAYEQYF. The DNA of the CDR3 is TGTGCCAGCAGCCAAGATTGGCGGGGGGCCGCCTACGAGCAGTACTTC. The V call is TRBV3-1 (or the pseudogene TRBV3-2), the J call TRBJ2-7; 8 nucleotides match TRBD2. CDR1 is LGHDT and CDR2 is YNNKEL in the germline V gene (reference sequence). There are 16 residues in the CDR3. Trimming took 0 bases from V and 2 from J; bases not matched to a gene: 6.